Sequencing of this T cell receptor (beta chain) was carried out in a study of control samples from healthy donors and cancer patients. Germline CDR1 is LNHDA and CDR2 is SQIVND (reference sequence). The CDR3 is 13 amino acids. V gave up 1 base and J gave up 6 bases, with 9 bases separating them. Produced via immunoSEQ multiplex PCR; TCRdb's table is partial and in-frame only. Among around 50,000 clones listed, roughly nine tenths were seen once. The chain combines TRBV19 with TRBJ1-1; TRBD1 is a possible D gene (5 bases). The sequenced sample was PBMCs. This clonotype originated in a man aged 40-55 years with colorectal cancer. The CDR3 here is CASSIARGAEAFF. CDR3 DNA: TGTGCCAGTAGTATAGCCCGGGGCGCTGAAGCTTTCTTT.